Listed below are T cell receptor beta chains from one sample, sequenced in a study of blood T cell repertoires in COVID-19. Sequenced by immunoSEQ multiplex PCR; TCRdb stores in-frame clones only, minus some. The profile covers 180,000 or so clones, with approximately 80% appearing a single time and more than 9.5% taken by the ten largest. Source material: peripheral blood. The receptors here all came from a middle-aged woman with COVID-19, enrolled during active disease. Both conserved end residues are part of each CDR3. A D gene is named only where the DNA matches it firmly. Expanded clones are given a class, and other clones once, few, many or no size at all.

V	size	J	D	length	DNA	CDR3
TRBV28	-	TRBJ1-5	TRBD1	12	TGTGCCAGCGGGGACAGACATCAGCCCCAGCATTTT	CASGDRHQPQHF
TRBV3-1/TRBV3-2	-	TRBJ1-1	-	13	TGTGCCAGCAGTCAGGACAGGAACACTGAAGCTTTCTTT	CASSQDRNTEAFF
TRBV7-3	once	TRBJ2-5	TRBD1	13	TGTGCCAGCAGCCCGACAGGGAAAGAGACCCAGTACTTC	CASSPTGKETQYF
TRBV6-6	-	TRBJ2-3	TRBD1	16	TGTGCCAGCAGTTACTCGACAGGGGGCGGGACAGATACGCAGTATTTT	CASSYSTGGGTDTQYF
TRBV10-3	once	TRBJ1-1	-	15	TGTGCCATCAGTCGGTCGGGGGGCTTGAACACTGAAGCTTTCTTT	CAISRSGGLNTEAFF
TRBV15	-	TRBJ2-3	-	17	TGTGCCACCAGCAGAGATCAAGTTAGCGGCCTCCAAGGCACGCAGTATTTT	CATSRDQVSGLQGTQYF
TRBV5-4	few	TRBJ2-2	TRBD1	15	TGTGCCAGCAGCTCCTGGACAGGCGCCCGCGGGGAGCTGTTTTTT	CASSSWTGARGELFF
TRBV19	-	TRBJ2-2	-	15	TGTGCCAGTAGTATCGGCGGGCCAAACACCGGGGAGCTGTTTTTT	CASSIGGPNTGELFF
TRBV21-1	-	TRBJ1-2	-	14	TGTGCCAGCGGCTGGACAGGGGGAATCTATGGCTACACCTTC	CASGWTGGIYGYTF
TRBV5-4	-	TRBJ2-4	TRBD2	17	TGTGCCAGCAGTTTCCTAGCGGGGGGACTAGCCAAAAACATTCAGTACTTC	CASSFLAGGLAKNIQYF
TRBV18	-	TRBJ2-1	-	15	TGTGCCAGCTCACCGATCAAGGGGCCAAGCAATGAGCAGTTCTTC	CASSPIKGPSNEQFF
TRBV6-5	-	TRBJ1-1	-	12	TGTGCCAGCAGTACAGGGTTGACTGAAGCTTTCTTT	CASSTGLTEAFF
TRBV9	few	TRBJ2-2	TRBD1	14	TGTGCCAGCAGCCGCGACAGGGTATCCGGGGAGCTGTTTTTT	CASSRDRVSGELFF
TRBV30	-	TRBJ1-1	-	14	TGTGCCTGGAGCAGATCGCACATGAACACTGAAGCTTTCTTT	CAWSRSHMNTEAFF
TRBV2	-	TRBJ2-5	TRBD1	14	TGTGCCAGCAGTAAACAGGGGGCCGCAGAGACCCAGTACTTC	CASSKQGAAETQYF
TRBV28	-	TRBJ2-7	-	14	TGTGCCAGCACCCTCGCCGGGAGAGCGAACGAGCAGTACTTC	CASTLAGRANEQYF
TRBV29-1	-	TRBJ2-5	-	12	TGCAGCGTAGGTCTAGCCCAAGAGACCCAGTACTTC	CSVGLAQETQYF
TRBV18	-	TRBJ2-5	-	13	TGTGCCAGCTCACCCGGACTGCAAGAGACCCAGTACTTC	CASSPGLQETQYF
TRBV29-1	-	TRBJ1-1	-	15	TGCAGCGCCATCCTTAGAAGGGGCCAAAACACTGAAGCTTTCTTT	CSAILRRGQNTEAFF
TRBV11-3	-	TRBJ1-3	-	14	TGTGCCAGCAGCTTTGGAGGGTCCGGAAACACCATATATTTT	CASSFGGSGNTIYF
TRBV6-5	-	TRBJ2-5	-	12	TGTGCCATCGGGACGGCGGGGGAGACCCAGTACTTC	CAIGTAGETQYF
TRBV19	-	TRBJ2-1	-	15	TGTGCCAGTAAGCGGGCTAGCGAGCCCTACAATGAGCAGTTCTTC	CASKRASEPYNEQFF
TRBV18	-	TRBJ2-1	TRBD1	14	TGTGCCAGCTCAGGTCAGGGGGCGAGTGATGAGCAGTTCTTC	CASSGQGASDEQFF
TRBV13	-	TRBJ2-1	TRBD2	14	TGTGCCAGCAGCCCTCGACTAGCTGCCGATGAGCAGTTCTTC	CASSPRLAADEQFF
TRBV3-1/TRBV3-2	once	TRBJ1-3	-	11	TGTGCCAGCAGCCAAGCGAACACCATATATTTT	CASSQANTIYF
TRBV27	few	TRBJ1-2	TRBD1	13	TGTGCCAGCAGTCCACAGGGGGGTTATGGCTACACCTTC	CASSPQGGYGYTF
TRBV7-2	-	TRBJ2-1	TRBD2	18	TGTGCCAGCAGGGGAAGGGGCCGGGGGGGAAGCTCCTACAATGAGCAGTTCTTC	CASRGRGRGGSSYNEQFF
TRBV29-1	-	TRBJ1-2	TRBD1	13	TGCAGCGTCGAGACAGGGGGCGGTGGGGGCTACACCTTC	CSVETGGGGGYTF
TRBV10-1	-	TRBJ1-5	TRBD1	18	TGCGCCAGCAGTATATTGGGACAGGGGGCGAGAGGCAATCAGCCCCAGCATTTT	CASSILGQGARGNQPQHF
TRBV12-3/TRBV12-4	-	TRBJ2-1	TRBD2	13	TGTGCCAGCAGTGCAGGACTAGCGGATGAGCAGTTCTTC	CASSAGLADEQFF
TRBV5-5	-	TRBJ2-3	-	14	TGTGCCAGCAGCTTGTCGGCCGCTACGGGTACGCAGTATTTT	CASSLSAATGTQYF
TRBV19	-	TRBJ2-3	TRBD1	16	TGTGCCAGTAGTATACAGGGGGCAGGGATGACAGATACGCAGTATTTT	CASSIQGAGMTDTQYF
TRBV5-4	few	TRBJ1-1	-	14	TGTGCCAGCACCACGAGCCGGGGGAACACTGAAGCTTTCTTT	CASTTSRGNTEAFF
TRBV29-1	-	TRBJ1-3	-	11	TGCAGCGGATCCTACGGAAACACCATATATTTT	CSGSYGNTIYF
TRBV27	-	TRBJ2-1	-	14	TGTGCCAGCAGTTCCCTTCCGACTAGTTATGAGCAGTTCTTC	CASSSLPTSYEQFF
TRBV19	-	TRBJ1-6	-	16	TGTGCCAGTAGTATTCAAAGCGGGTCCCTGAGATCACCCCTCCACTTT	CASSIQSGSLRSPLHF
TRBV6-5	-	TRBJ1-1	-	13	TGTGCCAGCAGTACAGGGCCGAACACTGAAGCTTTCTTT	CASSTGPNTEAFF
TRBV5-4	-	TRBJ1-3	-	16	TGTGCCAGCAGCCTGGGATGGGGACTTTCTGGAAACACCATATATTTT	CASSLGWGLSGNTIYF
TRBV5-1	once	TRBJ2-1	-	13	TGCGCCAGCAGCTTGAAATCCAACAATGAGCAGTTCTTC	CASSLKSNNEQFF
TRBV27	-	TRBJ2-1	-	12	TGTGCCAGCAGTTCCCTGACGGGGGAGCAGTTCTTC	CASSSLTGEQFF
TRBV18	-	TRBJ1-3	-	17	TGTGCCAGCTCACCATATCAGGGTCCCAGCTCTGGAAACACCATATATTTT	CASSPYQGPSSGNTIYF
TRBV7-9	-	TRBJ2-3	TRBD2	18	TGTGCCAGCAGCACCCTACCCTCCGGGAGGAGAAGGGCAGATACGCAGTATTTT	CASSTLPSGRRRADTQYF
TRBV11-3	-	TRBJ2-1	-	13	TGTGCCAGCAGCTTAGGTGGGGCCAATGAGCAGTTCTTC	CASSLGGANEQFF
TRBV5-4	-	TRBJ1-3	-	14	TGTGCCAGCAGCTTGGCGGCCGGGGGAAACACCATATATTTT	CASSLAAGGNTIYF
TRBV15	-	TRBJ2-1	-	17	TGTGCCACCAGCACCGGTTACGATGCAATCTCCTACAATGAGCAGTTCTTC	CATSTGYDAISYNEQFF
TRBV19	-	TRBJ1-1	-	16	TGTGCCAGTAGTATGATCGGGGGAGTGAATTTGGCTGAAGCTTTCTTT	CASSMIGGVNLAEAFF
TRBV5-8	-	TRBJ1-2	-	12	TGTGCCAGCAGCATAACAGGGAACGGCTACACCTTC	CASSITGNGYTF
TRBV19	-	TRBJ1-1	TRBD1	15	TGTGCCAGTAGCCGGTACAGGGGTGTGAACACTGAAGCTTTCTTT	CASSRYRGVNTEAFF
TRBV7-8	-	TRBJ1-4	TRBD1	17	TGTGCCAGCAGCATGTTCGGACCGGGACAGGGAATAGAAAAACTGTTTTTT	CASSMFGPGQGIEKLFF
TRBV18	-	TRBJ2-3	TRBD2	13	TGTGCCTCCTGGGGACTAGGCACAGATACGCAGTATTTT	CASWGLGTDTQYF
TRBV18	-	TRBJ2-5	-	13	TGTGCCAGCTCAGTTTATAGTGGAGAGACCCAGTACTTC	CASSVYSGETQYF